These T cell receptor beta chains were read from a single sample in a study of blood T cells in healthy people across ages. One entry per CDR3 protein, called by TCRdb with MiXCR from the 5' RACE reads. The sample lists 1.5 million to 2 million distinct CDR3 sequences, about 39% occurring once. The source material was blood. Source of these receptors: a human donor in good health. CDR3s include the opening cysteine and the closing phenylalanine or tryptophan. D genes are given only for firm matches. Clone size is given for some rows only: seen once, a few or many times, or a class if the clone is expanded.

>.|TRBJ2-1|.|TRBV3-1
TGTGCCAGCAGCCACACAGCAGGGGTTCCACACAATGAGCAGTTCTTC
CASSHTAGVPHNEQFF
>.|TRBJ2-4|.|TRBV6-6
TGTGCCAGCAGTTACGGCAGAGAAGGAGACATTCAGTACTTC
CASSYGREGDIQYF
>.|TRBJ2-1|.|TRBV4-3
TGCGCCAGCAGCCAAGATCTTCCTCAAGTCCATAGCTCCTACAATGAGCAGTTCTTC
CASSQDLPQVHSSYNEQFF
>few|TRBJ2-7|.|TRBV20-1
TGCAGTGCTTCATTGGGACGAGCCTCCTACGAGCAGTACTTC
CSASLGRASYEQYF
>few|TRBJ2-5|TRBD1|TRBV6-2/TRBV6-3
TGTGCCAGCAGTTACGCTCTGGTAAACAGGGGAAGGGAGACCCAGTACTTC
CASSYALVNRGRETQYF
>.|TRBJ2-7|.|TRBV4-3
TGCGCCCGCAGCCAAGATTGGGCGGCCGAGCAGTACTTC
CARSQDWAAEQYF
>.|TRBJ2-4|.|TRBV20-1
TGCAGTGCTAGAAAGGTTGGACTCTTGGAGCAGTACTTC
CSARKVGLLEQYF
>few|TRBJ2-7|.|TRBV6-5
TGTGCCAGGGGTTCCCGGGGACACCGGGATCGCGAGCAGTACTTC
CARGSRGHRDREQYF
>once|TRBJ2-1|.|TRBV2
TGTGCCAGCAGTGAACAGGGAGCTGGCTTTGAGCAGTTCTTC
CASSEQGAGFEQFF
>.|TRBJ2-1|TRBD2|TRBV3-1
TGTGCCAGCAGCTCCCAAGCGGGGGAAGTGAAACAGTTCTTC
CASSSQAGEVKQFF
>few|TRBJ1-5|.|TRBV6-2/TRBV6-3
TGTGCCAGCAGCGAGCCGAGGGGGGGGAACCAGCCCCAGCATTTT
CASSEPRGGNQPQHF
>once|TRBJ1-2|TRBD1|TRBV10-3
TGTGCCATCAGTGAGTCTTACAGGGGCGAAAACGGCTACACCTTC
CAISESYRGENGYTF
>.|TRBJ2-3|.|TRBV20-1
TGCAGTGGTTCTTCCTCCGCTAACACAGATACGCAGTATTTT
CSGSSSANTDTQYF
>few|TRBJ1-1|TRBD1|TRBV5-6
TGTGCCAGCAGCTTGCGAACAGGGGTAGGCACTGAAGCTTTCTTT
CASSLRTGVGTEAFF
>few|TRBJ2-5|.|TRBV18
TGTGCCAGCTCACCCGGAAACAAAAGGCAAGAGACCCAGTACTTC
CASSPGNKRQETQYF
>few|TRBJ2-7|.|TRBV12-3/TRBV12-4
TGTGCCAGCACCATTCTGGGCGGCACCCTCGAGCAGTACTTC
CASTILGGTLEQYF